The next 15 T cell receptor beta chains were all read from a single sample in a study of control samples from healthy donors and cancer patients. Measured with immunoSEQ multiplex PCR; TCRdb has only the in-frame clones, and not every one. This table has roughly 170,000 clones, around 90% appearing once. Sequencing was done on a sample of blood. These receptors originate from a young woman in good health.

This clone was seen just once. The V and J genes are TRBV28 and TRBJ2-7; either TRBD1 or TRBD2 may fit D (5 bases each). Trimming cost V 8 bases and J 2 bases, with 16 bases left between them. Germline CDR1 MDHEN, CDR2 SYDVKM. The CDR3 runs 14 residues. Here the CDR3 DNA reads TGTGCCAGCGCAAAAAGGGACGGACCCTACGAGCAGTACTTC. Its translation is CASAKRDGPYEQYF.

The rearrangement links TRBV4-1 to TRBJ1-2, with D possibly being TRBD1 (6 bases). Germline V gene sequence: CDR1 MGHRA, CDR2 YSYEKL. CDR3 size: 15 residues. Trimming cost V 0 bases and J 4 bases, with 12 bases left between them. CDR3 residues: CASSQDSGGGYGYTF. The CDR3 DNA reads TGCGCCAGCAGCCAAGACTCGGGGGGCGGCTATGGCTACACCTTC.

The CDR3 region has the DNA TGTGCCAGCAGCAGTCGACAGGGAGGTAGTGAAAAACTGTTTTTT. As protein: CASSSRQGGSEKLFF. This chain joins TRBV5-6 and TRBJ1-4; 7 bases are a match to TRBD1. V lost 4 bases to trimming and J lost 7 bases; unmatched junction nucleotides: 10. Germline V lookup: CDR1 SGHDT, CDR2 YYEEEE. The CDR3 extends over 15 amino acids.

The CDR3 reads CASSFPDRSSYNEQFF. The CDR3 DNA sequence: TGTGCCAGCAGTTTCCCCGACAGAAGCTCCTACAATGAGCAGTTCTTC. The chain uses TRBV6-6 and TRBJ2-1, with D perhaps matching TRBD1 (5 bases). The V and J ends lost 4 bases and 0 bases respectively, with 13 bases between them. CDR3 length equals 16 residues. Germline loops: CDR1 MNHNY, CDR2 SVGAGI (reference sequence).

This chain uses TRBV5-6 with TRBJ2-4; 7 nucleotides agree with TRBD2. This CDR3 region has 14 residues. In germline, CDR1 is SGHDT, CDR2 YYEEEE. Trimming took 0 bases from V and 8 from J; bases not matched to a gene: 5. DNA for the CDR3: TGTGCCAGCAGCTTGGGGACGGGGAGGGACATTCAGTACTTC. Protein: CASSLGTGRDIQYF.

The chain is built from TRBV18 and TRBJ1-5; D remains ambiguous. With 1 base removed from V and 3 bases from J, the gap between germline ends came to 13 bases. Looked up from germline, CDR1 is KGHSH and CDR2 is LQKENI. The CDR3 spans 16 residues. The CDR3: CASSPRDNGDNQPQHF. In DNA, the CDR3 is TGTGCCAGCTCACCACGAGATAACGGGGACAATCAGCCCCAGCATTTT.

The chain couples TRBV5-4 to TRBJ2-5; D gene ambiguous. CDR3 size: 12 residues. Germline V CDR1 and CDR2: SGHNT, YYREEE (reference sequence). The ends were cut back, 6 bases at V and 4 bases at J, with 10 bases in the middle. The CDR3 spells CASTADAETQYF. CDR3 DNA: TGTGCCAGCACCGCGGACGCAGAGACCCAGTACTTC.

The chain combines TRBV12-3 or TRBV12-4 with TRBJ2-1; D is unclear. The CDR3 sequence is 10 residues long. Between the trimmed V and J ends, which lost 6 bases and 4 bases, there was a span of 1 base. The CDR3 loop reads CASRYNEQFF. In DNA, the CDR3 is TGTGCCAGCAGGTACAATGAGCAGTTCTTC.

The genes are TRBV6-6 and TRBJ2-2; D possibly corresponds to TRBD1 (7 bases). Deletions cut 5 bases from V and 5 bases from J, with 9 bases between. The CDR3 covers 13 residues. CDR1 and CDR2 (germline): MNHNY, SVGAGI (reference sequence). The CDR3 sequence is CASSPGGTGELFF. For the CDR3, the DNA is TGTGCCAGCAGTCCAGGGGGGACCGGGGAGCTGTTTTTT.

This clone was recorded once. The chain is built from TRBV29-1 and TRBJ1-1, with D perhaps matching TRBD1 (5 bases). V was cut by 7 bases and J by 0 bases, with 15 bases left in between. CDR1 SQVTM and CDR2 ANQGSEA come from the germline V gene. There are 14 residues in the CDR3. This CDR3 is CSGRRGRMNTEAFF. The CDR3 nucleotides are TGCAGCGGGAGGAGGGGTAGGATGAACACTGAAGCTTTCTTT.

The chain employs TRBV18 and TRBJ2-7; the D is unclear. This CDR3 contains 12 residues. Trimming left V 3 bases short and J 7 bases short, with 10 bases between. Germline assignment: CDR1 KGHSH and CDR2 LQKENI. The CDR3 protein is CASSPATREQYF. The CDR3 DNA is TGTGCCAGCTCACCTGCTACGCGGGAGCAGTACTTC.

V usage is TRBV5-6 and J usage is TRBJ1-1, with TRBD1 as a possible D gene (5 bases). The CDR3 length is 13 residues. Trimming removed 3 bases from V and 0 bases from J, with 6 bases in between. Germline lookup yields CDR1 SGHDT and CDR2 YYEEEE. The CDR3: CASSSTVNTEAFF. The CDR3 DNA is TGTGCCAGCAGCTCGACAGTGAACACTGAAGCTTTCTTT.

The chain is built from TRBV5-4 and TRBJ2-3, with 9 bases lining up with TRBD2. This CDR3 region has 14 residues. Per germline, CDR1 SGHNT and CDR2 YYREEE (reference sequence). V lost 1 base and J lost 5; bases outside the gene matches: 2. CDR3: CASSLSGGRDTQYF. The CDR3 nucleotides read TGTGCCAGCAGCTTGAGCGGGGGGAGAGATACGCAGTATTTT.

This chain links TRBV12-3 or TRBV12-4 with TRBJ2-2; tentatively, D is TRBD2 (6 bases). Trimming left V 11 bases short and J 7 bases short, with 14 bases between. The CDR3 totals 12 residues. This chain's CDR3 is CASGGRRGELFF. DNA for the CDR3: TGTGCCTCCGGAGGGCGGCGCGGGGAGCTGTTTTTT.

This chain links TRBV28 with TRBJ2-2; perhaps TRBD2 as D (6 bases). The germline V and J ends were trimmed by 8 bases and 0 bases, with 19 bases remaining between them. In germline, CDR1 is MDHEN, CDR2 SYDVKM. The CDR3 runs to 17 residues. CDR3 amino acids: CASYPLADYANTGELFF. The DNA for the CDR3 is TGTGCCAGCTACCCCCTGGCGGACTACGCGAACACCGGGGAGCTGTTTTTT.